A single sample is the source of the 18 T cell receptor beta chains below, sequenced in a study of regulatory T cells in long-lasting Graves disease. Time point noted: persistent/refractory GD, antithyroid drugs over 5 years with positive TRAb. The TCR library was prepared using RNA isolated from PBMCs. According to the study, TCR beta libraries were built with iRepertoire HTBI primers and CDR3-region Arm-PCR. One entry per CDR3 protein results from TCRdb running MiXCR on the multiplex PCR reads. The data contain about 310,000 distinct CDR3 sequences, 22% of them singletons. The input for sequencing was peripheral blood mononuclear cells (PBMCs), taken when the disease was refractory, from a patient treated with antithyroid drugs. These TCRs come from a female donor with Graves disease.

This chain joins TRBV10-3 and TRBJ2-7, with D possibly being TRBD1 (5 bases). V was clipped by 3 bases and J by 3 bases, with 12 bases between them. The V gene's germline CDR1 is ENHRY and CDR2 SYGVKD. The CDR3 has 14 amino acids. As DNA, the CDR3 is TGTGCCATCAGTGACCCGACAGAGAGCTACGAGCAGTACTTC. Translating it yields CAISDPTESYEQYF.

Ten or more counts support this clonotype. V usage is TRBV28 and J usage is TRBJ1-2, with 8 bases matching TRBD1. The V and J ends lost 5 bases and 0 bases, in that order; junction bases with no gene match: 11. CDR1 and CDR2 from the germline V gene are MDHEN and SYDVKM. CDR3 length: 17 residues. In nucleotides, the CDR3 is TGTGCCAGCAGTGAAACCCGGGACAGGAACTCTAACTATGGCTACACCTTC. As protein: CASSETRDRNSNYGYTF.

This clonotype was observed many times. The CDR3 region is CSVDHGYTF. CDR3 nucleotides: TGCAGCGTTGATCATGGCTACACCTTC. The chain is built from TRBV29-1 and TRBJ1-2; no definite D call. The ends were cut back, 3 bases at V and 6 bases at J, with 2 bases in the middle. Germline lookup yields CDR1 SQVTM and CDR2 ANQGSEA. The length of the CDR3 is 9 residues.

DNA of the CDR3: TGTGCCAGCAGCGTTAGGACAGGGGGGAATTCACCCCTCCACTTT. Translating gives CASSVRTGGNSPLHF. The rearrangement joins TRBV9 to TRBJ1-6, with TRBD1 matching 10 bases. CDR1 is SGDLS, CDR2 YYNGEE, per germline. The CDR3 totals 15 residues. Trimming at V came to 2 bases and at J to 7 bases, leaving 3 bases not matched to a gene. The complete variable domain, with remaining parts taken from reference TRBV9 and TRBJ1-6, reads DSGVTQTPKHLITATGQRVTLRCSPRSGDLSVYWYQQSLDQGLQFLIQYYNGEERAKGNILERFSAQQFPDLHSELNLSSLELGDSALYFCASSVRTGGNSPLHFGNGTRLTVT.

Many counts were recorded for this clonotype. This chain uses TRBV2 with TRBJ2-7; D remains ambiguous. The CDR3 covers 13 residues. The germline V and J ends were trimmed by 6 bases and 0 bases, with 9 bases remaining between them. Germline CDR1 reads SNHLY; CDR2 reads FYNNEI. CDR3 amino acids: CASRTDSSYEQYF. Written as DNA, the CDR3 is TGTGCCAGCAGGACGGATAGCTCCTACGAGCAGTACTTC.

The gene calls are TRBV7-9 and TRBJ2-7, with D possibly TRBD1 on 6 matching bases. Trimming shortened V by 5 bases and J by 5 bases, and 16 bases separated the two germline ends. Germline CDR1 SEHNR, CDR2 FQNEAQ (reference sequence). CDR3 length equals 14 residues. CDR3 bases: TGTGCCAGCAGCCTCGGACGGACAGCCGACGAGCAGTACTTC. The encoded protein is CASSLGRTADEQYF.

J is TRBJ2-1 and V is TRBV6-1, with unresolved D. Germline V CDR1 and CDR2: MNHNS, SASEGT. V was shortened by 5 bases and J by 15 bases, with 23 bases between the two germline ends. This CDR3 comprises 14 residues. CDR3 DNA sequence: TGTGCCAGCAGTCCAATTTCCCGGGTTATCCCCCCGTTCTTC. Protein product: CASSPISRVIPPFF.

The chain uses TRBV3-1 and TRBJ2-3, with 10 bases matching TRBD2. The CDR3 loop spans 15 amino acids. From germline, CDR1 is LGHDT and CDR2 YNNKEL (reference sequence). V lost 8 bases, J lost 3 bases, and 8 bases stayed unmatched. The CDR3 nucleotides are TGTGCCAGCGGACGGACTAGCGGAGGGACAGATACGCAGTATTTT. Its translation is CASGRTSGGTDTQYF.

The J gene is TRBJ2-5, the V gene TRBV9, with 7 nucleotides matching TRBD1. Germline CDR1 and CDR2: SGDLS and YYNGEE. V shed 4 bases, J shed 1 base, and the junction held 7 bases outside the gene matches. CDR3 length: 15 amino acids. The DNA for the CDR3 is TGTGCCAGCAGCCGCCCCGGGACAGCCCAAGAGACCCAGTACTTC. Amino acids: CASSRPGTAQETQYF.

Comments on this clonotype: A much bigger clone sits one base away, suggesting this may be a read error. J is TRBJ2-6 and V is TRBV12-3 or TRBV12-4; TRBD2 is a possible D gene (5 bases). The CDR3 has 14 residues. The CDR3 nucleotides are TGTGCCGGCAGTCCCAGCGGAGGGGCCAACGTCCTGACTTTC. This sequence encodes CAGSPSGGANVLTF.

The CDR3: CASSRSQGTNEKLFF. CDR3 DNA: TGCGCCAGCAGCCGCTCCCAGGGCACTAATGAAAAACTGTTTTTT. This chain joins TRBV5-1 and TRBJ1-4, with D perhaps matching TRBD1 (5 bases). This CDR3 comprises 15 residues. Trimming left V 4 bases short and J 2 bases short, with 12 bases between. Looked up from germline, CDR1 is SGHRS and CDR2 is YFSETQ.

This clonotype came up a few times. The chain joins TRBV19 to TRBJ2-7; D is possibly TRBD1 (7 bases). V lost 6 bases to trimming and J lost 5 bases, with 14 bases between them. Germline CDR1 LNHDA, CDR2 SQIVND (reference sequence). The CDR3 covers 13 residues. The chain's CDR3 is CASSVQGGNEQYF. The CDR3, as DNA: TGTGCCAGTAGCGTCCAGGGGGGTAACGAGCAGTACTTC.

The chain combines TRBV10-3 with TRBJ2-7, with 10 nucleotides matching TRBD1. V lost 2 bases, J lost 1 base, and 2 bases stayed unmatched. Germline-derived CDR1 and CDR2 are ENHRY and SYGVKD. The CDR3 runs to 15 residues. Here the CDR3 DNA reads TGTGCCATCAGTGAGCCGGACAGGGGGTCCTACGAGCAGTACTTC. It yields the protein CAISEPDRGSYEQYF.

V is TRBV20-1 and J is TRBJ2-1, with D unresolved. Germline CDR1 reads DFQATT; CDR2 reads SNEGSKA (reference sequence). V was clipped by 6 bases and J by 7 bases, with 10 bases between them. The CDR3 runs 11 residues. The CDR3 nucleotides are TGCAGTGCCCGCGAGGTTAATGAGCAGTTCTTC. Translated, it gives CSAREVNEQFF.

This clonotype was seen a handful of times. The chain joins TRBV7-9 to TRBJ2-5; either TRBD1 or TRBD2 may fit D (6 bases each). Germline CDR1 and CDR2: SEHNR and FQNEAQ (reference sequence). The CDR3 has 14 amino acids. The V end lost 8 bases, the J end lost 1 base, and 14 bases lay between the germline ends. The CDR3 protein is CASVWGASQETQYF. As DNA, the CDR3 is TGTGCCAGCGTGTGGGGGGCTAGCCAAGAGACCCAGTACTTC.

In regard to this clonotype: One end of the junction does not line up with germline, which may come from a read error. V and J are TRBV7-2 and TRBJ2-7, with D unclear. The CDR3 runs to 11 residues. Germline-derived CDR1 and CDR2 are SGHTA and FQGNSA. CDR3 sequence: CASSLNYERYF. CDR3 coding DNA: TGTGCCAGCAGCTTAAATTACGAGCGGTACTTC.

This clonotype occurred a few times. V gene TRBV20-1 combines with J gene TRBJ2-7; a weak D match, TRBD2 (6 bases). In germline, CDR1 is DFQATT, CDR2 SNEGSKA (reference sequence). This CDR3 is built from 15 residues. Trimming pared 2 bases from V and 5 bases from J, leaving 19 bases between. In nucleotides, the CDR3 is TGCAGTGCTAGAAAACTTCGACTAGTAGGGGACGAGCAGTACTTC. Protein: CSARKLRLVGDEQYF.

This clonotype was picked up many times. This chain uses TRBV7-2 with TRBJ2-2; D gene ambiguous. Germline loops: CDR1 SGHTA, CDR2 FQGNSA. V gave up 5 bases and J gave up 2 bases, with 9 bases separating them. The CDR3 is 14 amino acids. The CDR3 loop reads CASSPTINTGELFF. The DNA of the CDR3 is TGTGCCAGCAGCCCCACGATCAACACCGGGGAGCTGTTTTTT.